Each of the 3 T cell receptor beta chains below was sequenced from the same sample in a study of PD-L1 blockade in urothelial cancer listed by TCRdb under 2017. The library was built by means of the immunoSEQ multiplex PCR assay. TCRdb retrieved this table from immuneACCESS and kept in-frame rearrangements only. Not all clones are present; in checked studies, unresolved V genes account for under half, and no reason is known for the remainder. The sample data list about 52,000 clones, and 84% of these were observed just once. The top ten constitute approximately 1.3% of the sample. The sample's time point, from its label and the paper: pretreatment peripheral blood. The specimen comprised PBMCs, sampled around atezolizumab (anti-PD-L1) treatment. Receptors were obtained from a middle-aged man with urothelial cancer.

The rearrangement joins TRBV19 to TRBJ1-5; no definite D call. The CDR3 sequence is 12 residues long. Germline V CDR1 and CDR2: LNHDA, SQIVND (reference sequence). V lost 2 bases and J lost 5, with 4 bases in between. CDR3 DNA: TGTGCCAGTAGTATACAATATCAGCCCCAGCATTTT. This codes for CASSIQYQPQHF.

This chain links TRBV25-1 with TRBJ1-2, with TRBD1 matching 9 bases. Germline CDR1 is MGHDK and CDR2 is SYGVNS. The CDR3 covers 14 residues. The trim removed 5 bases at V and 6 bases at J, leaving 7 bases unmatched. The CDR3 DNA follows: TGTGCCAGCAGTCAACAGGGGGCTCTGAATGGCTACACCTTC. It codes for CASSQQGALNGYTF.

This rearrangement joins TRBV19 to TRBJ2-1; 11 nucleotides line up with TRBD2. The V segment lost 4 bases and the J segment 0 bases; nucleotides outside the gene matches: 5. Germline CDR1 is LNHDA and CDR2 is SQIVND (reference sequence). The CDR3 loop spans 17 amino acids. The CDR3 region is CASSTTSGGYSYNEQFF. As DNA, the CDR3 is TGTGCCAGTAGTACTACTAGCGGGGGTTACTCCTACAATGAGCAGTTCTTC.